The 32 T cell receptor beta chains below were found in one sample sequenced in a study of neoadjuvant anti-PD-1 for oral cavity cancer. The table came from immunoSEQ multiplex PCR; TCRdb's copy has only in-frame clones and leaves some out. Of 7,000 to 7,500 clones in the sample, around 46% were seen once. The sequencing used tumor tissue, collected before nivolumab (anti-PD-1) treatment. The receptors come from a person between 40 and 79 years old with oral cavity squamous cell carcinoma.

The V call is TRBV4-1, the J call TRBJ1-1; 11 nucleotides agree with TRBD1. The trim removed 4 bases at V and 0 bases at J, leaving 4 bases unmatched. CDR3 length: 16 amino acids. The germline gives CDR1 MGHRA, CDR2 YSYEKL. CDR3 protein: CASSLGQGAMNTEAFF. CDR3 in DNA: TGCGCCAGCAGCCTCGGACAGGGGGCCATGAACACTGAAGCTTTCTTT.

The V gene is TRBV6-5, the J gene TRBJ2-5; 12 nucleotides match TRBD1. Germline V gene sequence: CDR1 MNHEY, CDR2 SVGAGI. V was pared by 6 bases and J by 8 bases, with 4 bases of the junction left unmatched. The CDR3 runs 13 residues. The CDR3 sequence: CASRAGTGGTQYF. The CDR3 DNA sequence: TGTGCCAGCAGAGCCGGGACAGGGGGCACCCAGTACTTC.

This rearrangement joins TRBV2 to TRBJ2-3, with D maybe TRBD1 (6 bases). Germline V gene lookup returns CDR1 SNHLY and CDR2 FYNNEI. V lost 3 bases and J 6 bases, leaving 16 bases between the germline ends. CDR3 length equals 15 residues. The CDR3 DNA sequence: TGTGCCAGCAGTGATGTTGGCAGGGGTTTGGATACGCAGTATTTT. This sequence encodes CASSDVGRGLDTQYF.

The chain carries TRBV6-5 and TRBJ2-1; 10 nucleotides line up with TRBD2. Germline values: CDR1 MNHEY, CDR2 SVGAGI. This CDR3 spans 12 amino acids. V lost 10 bases and J lost 8; bases outside the gene matches: 5. Written as DNA, the CDR3 is TGTGCCACCCTAGCGGGAGTGGATGAGCAGTTCTTC. The encoded protein is CATLAGVDEQFF.

This sequence joins TRBV7-9 and TRBJ1-2; D is uncertain. Trimming left V 5 bases short and J 7 bases short, with 14 bases between. This CDR3 has 13 residues. CDR1 and CDR2 from the germline V gene are SEHNR and FQNEAQ (reference sequence). The CDR3 DNA follows: TGTGCCAGCAGCCCTCAGCCAGGACCTGGCTACACCTTC. Translating gives CASSPQPGPGYTF. Filled out from reference TRBV7-9 and TRBJ1-2, the complete variable domain reads DTGVSQNPRHKITKRGQNVTFRCDPISEHNRLYWYRQTLGQGPEFLTYFQNEAQLEKSRLLSDRFSAERPKGSFSTLEIQRTEQGDSAMYLCASSPQPGPGYTFGSGTRLTVV.

The gene calls are TRBV19 and TRBJ2-7; 9 nucleotides agree with TRBD1. The CDR3 contains 15 residues. From germline, CDR1 is LNHDA and CDR2 SQIVND (reference sequence). V was clipped by 5 bases and J by 0 bases; unmatched bases: 5. In DNA form, the CDR3 reads TGTGCCAGTAGTGACAGGGGGGGAGTCTCCTACGAGCAGTACTTC. It is translated as CASSDRGGVSYEQYF.

This chain links TRBV19 with TRBJ1-5, with D perhaps matching TRBD1 (5 bases). Trimming removed 5 bases from V and 3 bases from J, with 14 bases in between. Germline V gene data show CDR1 as LNHDA and CDR2 as SQIVND (reference sequence). This CDR3 has 15 residues. Here the CDR3 reads CASSAGTASNQPQHF. CDR3 DNA: TGTGCCAGTAGTGCCGGGACGGCCTCCAATCAGCCCCAGCATTTT.

This clone has more than one count but fewer than ten. This chain connects TRBV6-1 to TRBJ1-2; 7 nucleotides line up with TRBD1. Trimming cost V 4 bases and J 4 bases; bases outside gene matches: 9. The CDR3 has 15 amino acids. Germline V gives CDR1 MNHNS, CDR2 SASEGT. The CDR3 reads CASSAEQGYGYGYTF. DNA of the CDR3: TGTGCCAGCAGTGCAGAACAGGGGTATGGCTATGGCTACACCTTC.

This chain connects TRBV2 to TRBJ2-5, with a tentative D call TRBD1 (5 bases). The CDR3 is made up of 16 amino acids. Looked up from germline, CDR1 is SNHLY and CDR2 is FYNNEI. Trimming left V 7 bases short and J 5 bases short, with 23 bases between. CDR3 DNA: TGTGCCAGCATGTTTAGTGAAAATTGGGGCCAGGAGACCCAGTACTTC. Its protein is CASMFSENWGQETQYF.

Comments on this clone: Other DNA sequences of this sample code for an identical CDR3. J is TRBJ2-7 and V is TRBV2; TRBD2 agrees at 7 bases. Germline V gene lookup returns CDR1 SNHLY and CDR2 FYNNEI. With V trimmed by 6 bases and J by 1 base, 12 bases remained unmatched. The CDR3 totals 16 residues. CDR3 loop: CASRGGFSGSSYEQYF. The CDR3 region has the DNA TGTGCCAGCAGGGGGGGGTTCAGCGGGTCGTCCTACGAGCAGTACTTC.

V and J are TRBV30 and TRBJ1-1; D gene unclear. Trimming took off 2 bases at V and 0 bases at J, with 7 bases between the two ends. CDR3 size: 13 residues. Germline V gene sequence: CDR1 GTSNPN, CDR2 SVGIG (reference sequence). The CDR3 loop reads CAWSQTLNTEAFF. The CDR3, as DNA: TGTGCCTGGAGTCAGACACTGAACACTGAAGCTTTCTTT.

The V gene is TRBV6-5, the J gene TRBJ1-2, with TRBD1 matching over 11 bases. This CDR3 spans 16 amino acids. In germline, CDR1 is MNHEY, CDR2 SVGAGI. The junction had 5 bases not matched to a gene; V was cut back by 3 bases and J by 2 bases. Here the CDR3 DNA reads TGTGCCAGCAGTTATATCAGGACAGGGGGCAACTATGGCTACACCTTC. Translation: CASSYIRTGGNYGYTF.

The chain has TRBV28 and TRBJ2-1, with TRBD2 matching 7 bases. CDR3 length: 13 amino acids. Germline lookup yields CDR1 MDHEN and CDR2 SYDVKM. After removal of 8 bases from V and 1 base from J, the junction contained 2 bases not matched to a gene. CDR3 DNA: TGTGCCAGCTGCGGGAGATCCTACAATGAGCAGTTCTTC. Translating gives CASCGRSYNEQFF.

The rearrangement joins TRBV11-3 to TRBJ2-2; tentatively, D is TRBD2 (5 bases). This CDR3 has 17 amino acids. Trimming cost V 1 base and J 0 bases, with 12 bases left between them. CDR1 is SGHNT, CDR2 YENEEA, per germline. DNA for the CDR3: TGTGCCAGCAGCTTAGGGCCTAGCTACGCGAACACCGGGGAGCTGTTTTTT. Residues: CASSLGPSYANTGELFF.

The gene calls are TRBV5-1 and TRBJ2-3; D possibly corresponds to TRBD2 (6 bases). The CDR3 is 16 amino acids. With 6 bases removed from V and 2 bases from J, the gap between germline ends came to 19 bases. From germline, CDR1 is SGHRS and CDR2 YFSETQ. As DNA, the CDR3 is TGCGCCAGCACCCTCGGGGGAAGGACTACCACAGATACGCAGTATTTT. Translated: CASTLGGRTTTDTQYF.

CDR3 nucleotides: TGTGCCAGCAGCTTAGGCCTAGCGGGATCTGGCAAAAACATTCAGTACTTC. Its protein product is CASSLGLAGSGKNIQYF. This sequence joins TRBV13 and TRBJ2-4; 9 bases map to TRBD2. The CDR3 extends over 17 amino acids. The junction had 6 bases not matched to a gene; V was cut back by 0 bases and J by 3 bases. Germline CDR1 PRHDT, CDR2 FYEKMQ (reference sequence).

The chain links TRBV14 to TRBJ2-7; tentatively, D is TRBD1 (6 bases). Germline CDR1 is SGHDN and CDR2 is FVKESK. CDR3 size: 15 residues. V was clipped by 1 base and J by 2 bases, with 12 bases between them. CDR3 loop: CASSQGWGLTYEQYF. The CDR3 bases are TGTGCCAGCAGCCAAGGTTGGGGGCTTACCTACGAGCAGTACTTC.

This clone was picked up one time. The gene calls are TRBV2 and TRBJ2-2; TRBD2 aligns across 14 bases. There are 17 residues in the CDR3. V lost 6 bases, J lost 1 base, and 4 bases stayed unmatched. From germline, CDR1 is SNHLY and CDR2 FYNNEI. The chain's CDR3 is CASSGTSGRRNTGELFF. The CDR3 DNA reads TGTGCCAGCAGCGGGACTAGCGGGAGAAGGAACACCGGGGAGCTGTTTTTT.

The chain is built from TRBV6-1 and TRBJ1-1, with D perhaps matching TRBD1 (6 bases). The CDR3 extends over 14 amino acids. The V gene lost 0 bases and the J gene lost 11 bases, with 16 bases spanning the gap. CDR1 and CDR2 (germline): MNHNS, SASEGT. The CDR3 sequence: CASSEADSRKGAFF. In DNA form, the CDR3 reads TGTGCCAGCAGTGAAGCGGACAGCCGAAAAGGGGCTTTCTTT.

The chain couples TRBV29-1 to TRBJ1-2; 10 bases line up with TRBD1. J gave up 6 bases and V 4 bases, and 5 bases lay outside the gene matches. CDR3 length: 13 amino acids. Germline V gene data show CDR1 as SQVTM and CDR2 as ANQGSEA. The CDR3 nucleotides read TGCAGCGTTGGGGGACAGGGGTCGGATGGCTACACCTTC. Its translation: CSVGGQGSDGYTF.

The V call is TRBV21-1, the J call TRBJ2-6; the table's D call of TRBD2 was not tested on the DNA. TRBV21-1 is given as a pseudogene. This CDR3 contains 17 residues. The CDR3 DNA reads as TGTGCCAGCAGCAAATTCCAGGAGGGGCCTGGGGCCAACGTCCTGACTTTC. This codes for CASSKFQEGPGANVLTF.

The genes are TRBV11-3 and TRBJ2-2; D is unresolved. Per the germline V gene, CDR1 is SGHNT and CDR2 is YENEEA. V dropped 2 bases and J dropped 4 bases, with 5 bases sitting between them. The length of the CDR3 is 13 residues. Written as DNA, the CDR3 is TGTGCCAGCAGCTTACACGGCACCGGGGAGCTGTTTTTT. Translating it yields CASSLHGTGELFF.

This rearrangement joins TRBV4-3 to TRBJ1-5, with D tentatively TRBD1 (6 bases). Germline CDR1 and CDR2: LGHNA and YSLEER. Trimming left V 2 bases short and J 4 bases short, with 12 bases between. The CDR3 is 15 amino acids. CDR3 sequence reads: CASSQYGQPNQPQHF. CDR3 nucleotides: TGCGCCAGCAGCCAATACGGACAGCCGAATCAGCCCCAGCATTTT.

The rearrangement uses TRBV28 and TRBJ1-2; TRBD1 is a possible D gene (5 bases). CDR1 MDHEN and CDR2 SYDVKM come from the germline V gene. There are 14 residues in the CDR3. V dropped 5 bases and J dropped 4 bases, with 14 bases sitting between them. DNA of the CDR3: TGTGCCAGCAGTCTGCAGGGCGGGAGCTATGGCTACACCTTC. Its protein product is CASSLQGGSYGYTF.

The chain uses TRBV20-1 and TRBJ1-2; possibly TRBD1 for D (5 bases). The length of the CDR3 is 11 residues. CDR1 and CDR2 from the germline V gene are DFQATT and SNEGSKA (reference sequence). DNA of the CDR3: TGCACCGGTCAGGGTGGCTATGGCTACACCTTC. Translation gives CTGQGGYGYTF.

V and J are TRBV30 and TRBJ2-1; 8 bases agree with TRBD2. The CDR3 sequence is 11 residues long. Trimming removed 0 bases from V and 12 bases from J; junction bases left unmatched: 1. Per germline, CDR1 GTSNPN and CDR2 SVGIG (reference sequence). The CDR3 nucleotides read TGTGCCTGGAGTGTTGGGACTAGGCAGTTCTTC. This sequence encodes CAWSVGTRQFF.

This sequence joins TRBV6-1 and TRBJ2-2; 10 positions match TRBD2. This CDR3 is built from 15 residues. CDR1 is MNHNS, CDR2 SASEGT, per germline. Unmatched junction bases numbered 8, after V lost 7 bases and J lost 6 bases. CDR3 protein: CASTRSGRAAGELFF. Here the CDR3 DNA reads TGTGCCAGCACCCGCAGCGGGAGGGCCGCCGGGGAGCTGTTTTTT.

This CDR3 is CASSEAYGTYEQYF. CDR3 coding DNA: TGTGCCAGCAGTGAAGCGTACGGAACCTACGAGCAGTACTTC. The gene calls are TRBV2 and TRBJ2-7; D is undetermined. CDR3 length equals 14 residues. The germline V and J ends were trimmed by 0 bases and 2 bases, with 8 bases remaining between them. Germline V gives CDR1 SNHLY, CDR2 FYNNEI.

This clone was observed a few times. V and J are TRBV5-1 and TRBJ2-1, with 11 bases fitting TRBD2. V was pared by 5 bases and J by 0 bases, with 4 bases of the junction left unmatched. The germline gives CDR1 SGHRS, CDR2 YFSETQ. The CDR3 totals 16 residues. The CDR3 DNA reads TGCGCCAGCAGTCTAGCGGGAGGAATCTCCTACAATGAGCAGTTCTTC. Amino acids: CASSLAGGISYNEQFF.

This clone was counted a few times. The chain joins TRBV28 to TRBJ1-4; D is ambiguous. Trimming took 5 bases from V and 6 from J, leaving 13 bases between them. This CDR3 is 14 amino acids long. Looked up from germline, CDR1 is MDHEN and CDR2 is SYDVKM. CDR3 DNA sequence: TGTGCCAGCAGTCCACCCAACTGGTATGAAAAACTGTTTTTT. Its protein is CASSPPNWYEKLFF.

The V gene is TRBV7-6, the J gene TRBJ2-7, with 7 bases that match TRBD1. The germline V gene encodes CDR1 SGHVS and CDR2 FNYEAQ. J was trimmed by 3 bases and V by 6 bases; bases with no gene match: 11. CDR3 length: 15 residues. CDR3 residues: CASSSNRGALYEQYF. The CDR3 region has the DNA TGTGCCAGCAGTTCTAACAGGGGCGCACTCTACGAGCAGTACTTC.

By proportion, this clone is medium-sized. At the DNA level, this CDR3 is encoded by other sequences in the same sample as well. V usage is TRBV30 and J usage is TRBJ2-7; 7 bases are shared with TRBD1. This CDR3 spans 13 amino acids. J gave up 1 base and V 2 bases, and 2 bases lay outside the gene matches. Germline V lookup: CDR1 GTSNPN, CDR2 SVGIG (reference sequence). CDR3 protein: CAWSRGLSYEQYF. In DNA, the CDR3 is TGTGCCTGGAGTAGGGGGCTATCCTACGAGCAGTACTTC.